This TCR beta chain was captured in a study of cytomegalovirus exposure and HLA in healthy donors. General study results and limits: What a later analysis reportedly showed was that an Asian-associated ancestry cluster had fewer N-insertions than the roughly 670-donor mean.

The PCR employed 60 Vbeta primers together with 13 Jbeta primers. This table comes from immunoSEQ multiplex PCR, and its TCRdb copy is limited to in-frame clones, with some not included. The sample has some 65,000 clones; about 72% are singletons. Points on this clone: Antigen specificity is unknown.

Germline V gene data show CDR1 as MGHRA and CDR2 as YSYEKL. The CDR3 extends over 17 amino acids. Trimming took 0 bases from V and 2 from J; bases not matched to a gene: 9. The J gene is TRBJ2-7, the V gene TRBV4-1; 8 bases are a match to TRBD2. Input material: PBMCs. The TCR sequence derives from a girl between 5 and 17 years old in good health and CMV-seropositive. This CDR3 is CASSQEYREGDTYEQYF. Written as DNA, the CDR3 is TGCGCCAGCAGCCAAGAGTATCGGGAGGGGGACACCTACGAGCAGTACTTC.